The 15 T cell receptor beta chains below come from one sample, sequenced in a study of tumor-infiltrating lymphocytes in primary liver carcinoma. From around 500 ng of total RNA, TCR beta-specific cDNA was reverse-transcribed using a constant-region primer. It was through three nested multiplex PCR rounds of slightly modified ARM-PCR that TCR beta libraries arose. The study ran its first two PCR rounds for approximately 10 cycles each, using TRBV1-TRBV30 forward primers and a C-beta reverse primer. TCRdb redid the calling of the multiplex PCR reads with MiXCR, one entry per CDR3 protein. The data show 95,000 to 100,000 distinct CDR3 sequences, around two thirds seen once. Each 20-30 mg portion of unsorted bulk tissue served as the source for co-extraction of RNA and DNA. What was sequenced was liver tumor tissue from sampling region 2. Subset noted: tumor region T2, inferior pole. These receptors all stem from a woman aged 55-70 years with primary liver carcinoma and hepatitis B virus infection.

In regard to this clonotype: The junction departs from germline at one end; a sequencing error may be responsible. The V gene is TRBV5-4, the J gene TRBJ2-1, with 13 bases lining up with TRBD2. Germline V gene data show CDR1 as SGHNT and CDR2 as YYREEE (reference sequence). The CDR3 length is 15 residues. DNA for the CDR3: TGTGCCAGCAGCCTTGGACTAGCGGGAGTCAATGAGCAGTTTTTC. The encoded protein is CASSLGLAGVNEQFF.

In the case of this clonotype: One base away lies a much larger clone, so this may be a sequencing read error. The chain is built from TRBV5-1 and TRBJ1-1; no definite D call. CDR1 and CDR2 (germline): SGHRS, YFSETQ. The CDR3 consists of 13 residues. The V end lost 0 bases, the J end lost 3 bases, and 6 bases lay between the germline ends. CDR3 amino acids: CASSLAIDTEAFF. The DNA for the CDR3 is TGCGCCAGCAGCTTGGCGATTGACACTGAAGCTTTCTTT.

The gene calls are TRBV28 and TRBJ2-1, with D maybe TRBD1 (5 bases). Germline-derived CDR1 and CDR2 are MDHEN and SYDVKM. Trimming cost V 7 bases and J 6 bases, with 22 bases left between them. CDR3 length equals 16 residues. The CDR3 spells CASTRWGSGVGNEQFF. The CDR3 nucleotides read TGTGCCAGCACGCGATGGGGCTCTGGGGTCGGCAATGAGCAGTTCTTC.

This clonotype was recorded many times. The chain joins TRBV6-5 to TRBJ2-7; D might be TRBD1 (6 bases). V was clipped by 4 bases and J by 7 bases, with 14 bases between them. Germline CDR1 reads MNHEY; CDR2 reads SVGAGI. CDR3 length: 13 residues. CDR3 protein: CASSLGQSREQYF. CDR3 sequence (DNA): TGTGCCAGCAGTTTGGGACAATCGAGGGAGCAGTACTTC.

To note about this clonotype: Its ends do not fully match the called genes, so a read error is possible. The V call is TRBV29-1, the J call TRBJ1-1, with D unresolved. CDR3 length: 11 residues. Germline assignment: CDR1 SQVTM and CDR2 ANQGSEA. CDR3 DNA: TGCAGCGTGTCGAGACAAACTGAAGCTCTCTTT. Protein sequence: CSVSRQTEALF.

In regard to this clonotype: It may be a read error: a sequence one base away is much more abundant. The CDR3 region has the DNA TGCGCCAGCAGCTTGGCGGCGGCCCGAGCGAACAATGAAGCTTTCTTT. Translated: CASSLAAARANNEAFF. The rearrangement uses TRBV5-1 and TRBJ1-1; D ambiguous. The CDR3 has 16 amino acids. In germline, CDR1 is SGHRS, CDR2 YFSETQ. The entire variable domain, with the rest obtained from reference TRBV5-1 and TRBJ1-1, is as follows: KAGVTQTPRYLIKTRGQQVTLSCSPISGHRSVSWYQQTPGQGLQFLFEYFSETQRNKGNFPGRFSGRQFSNSRSEMNVSTLELGDSALYLCASSLAAARANNEAFFGQGTRLTVV.

In this sample, this clonotype is medium-sized. This sequence joins TRBV6-5 and TRBJ2-5; 10 bases align to TRBD2. The CDR3 loop spans 11 amino acids. V gave up 6 bases and J gave up 14 bases; unmatched junction bases: 6. Germline V gene sequence: CDR1 MNHEY, CDR2 SVGAGI. CDR3 sequence (DNA): TGTGCCAGCAGGCAAGCGGGAGGGGACTACTTC. Translated, it gives CASRQAGGDYF.

As for this clonotype: The germline gene is not matched at one end of the junction; a read error may be the cause. This chain links TRBV11-2 with TRBJ1-2; D is uncertain. The CDR3 is 15 amino acids. From germline, CDR1 is SGHAT and CDR2 FQNNGV. CDR3 residues: CASSLEGSSGGGYSF. The CDR3 DNA sequence: TGTGCCAGCAGCTTAGAGGGGTCCAGTGGTGGTGGCTACAGCTTC.

This clonotype showed up just once. The CDR3 sequence: CAAIDSGQLEKLFF. The CDR3 region has the DNA TGTGCCGCCATAGATTCAGGACAGCTTGAAAAACTGTTTTTT. The chain is built from TRBV7-9 and TRBJ1-4; possible D gene TRBD1, 6 bases. CDR1 SEHNR and CDR2 FQNEAQ come from the germline V gene (reference sequence). V gave up 11 bases and J gave up 7 bases, with 20 bases separating them. The CDR3 is 14 residues long. Together with reference TRBV7-9 and TRBJ1-4, the CDR3 gives the full variable domain: DTGVSQNPRHKITKRGQNVTFRCDPISEHNRLYWYRQTLGQGPEFLTYFQNEAQLEKSRLLSDRFSAERPKGSFSTLEIQRTEQGDSAMYLCAAIDSGQLEKLFFGSGTQLSVL.

A remark on this clonotype: The conserved phenylalanine or tryptophan normally closing the CDR3 is absent here, so this likely arose from a read error. V and J are TRBV11-2 and TRBJ2-1; D uncertain. The CDR3 is 12 residues long. Germline-derived CDR1 and CDR2 are SGHAT and FQNNGV. CDR3 sequence reads: CASSELMNGQFL. CDR3 bases: TGTGCCAGCAGCGAACTAATGAATGGGCAGTTCCTC.

The V gene is TRBV6-6, the J gene TRBJ2-1, with TRBD2 matching over 14 bases. The junction had 12 bases not matched to a gene; V was cut back by 6 bases and J by 8 bases. Germline V gene sequence: CDR1 MNHNY, CDR2 SVGAGI (reference sequence). CDR3 size: 17 residues. CDR3 bases: TGTGCCAGCAGAGCCGGGACTAGCGGGAGCTGGGCCGATGAGCAGTTCTTC. Protein sequence: CASRAGTSGSWADEQFF.

Points on this clonotype: The missing conserved phenylalanine or tryptophan at the end of this CDR3 makes a read error likely. Because the CDR3's place on the DNA is in doubt, the DNA is left out and the CDR3 is given as listed by TCRdb. The chain has TRBV29-1 and TRBJ2-1; the table calls TRBD2, which could not be checked here. Germline assignment: CDR1 SQVTM and CDR2 ANQGSEA. The CDR3 numbers 12 amino acids, ends counted. The CDR3 is CSVVLADLQWFI.

This clonotype has at least ten counts. The chain employs TRBV28 and TRBJ2-3; D unresolved. V was pared by 3 bases and J by 0 bases, with 4 bases between. The CDR3 runs to 13 residues. The germline V gene has CDR1 MDHEN and CDR2 SYDVKM. Here the CDR3 reads CASSFPSTDTQYF. CDR3 in DNA: TGTGCCAGCAGTTTTCCGAGCACAGATACGCAGTATTTT.

A note on this clonotype: Being one base from a much bigger clone, this may be a read error. The chain employs TRBV29-1 and TRBJ2-1, with 10 bases lining up with TRBD2. CDR1 is SQVTM and CDR2 is ANQGSEA in the germline V gene. The length of the CDR3 is 17 residues. V lost 3 bases, J lost 0 bases, and 8 bases stayed unmatched. This CDR3 is CSVDSIAGGISYNEQFF. The CDR3 DNA follows: TGCAGCGTTGATTCGATAGCGGGAGGAATCTCCTACAATGAGCAGTTCTTC.

In this sample, this clonotype turned up a few times. A single base separates this from a much larger clone, so it may be a read error. This chain connects TRBV6-1 to TRBJ2-2; D gene uncertain. This CDR3 comprises 14 residues. Germline V gene lookup returns CDR1 MNHNS and CDR2 SASEGT. As DNA, the CDR3 is TGTGTCAGCAGTGACCTAGGTTACACCGGGGAGCTGTTTTTT. Translation gives CVSSDLGYTGELFF.